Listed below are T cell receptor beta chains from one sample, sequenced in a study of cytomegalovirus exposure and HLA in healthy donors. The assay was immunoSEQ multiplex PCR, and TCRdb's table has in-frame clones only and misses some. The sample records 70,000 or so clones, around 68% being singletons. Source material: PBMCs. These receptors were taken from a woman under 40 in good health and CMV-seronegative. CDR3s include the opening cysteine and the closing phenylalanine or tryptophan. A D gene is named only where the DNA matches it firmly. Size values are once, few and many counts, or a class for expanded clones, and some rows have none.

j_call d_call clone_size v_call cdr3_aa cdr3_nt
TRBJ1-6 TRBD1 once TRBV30 CAWSAGTAGDSPLHF TGTGCCTGGAGTGCGGGGACAGCGGGAGATTCACCCCTCCACTTT
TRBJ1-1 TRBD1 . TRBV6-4 CASSPEDRGGTEAFF TGTGCCAGCAGTCCTGAGGACAGGGGAGGCACTGAAGCTTTCTTT
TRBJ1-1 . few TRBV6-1 CASRGGGYTEAFF TGTGCCAGCAGAGGGGGAGGGTACACTGAAGCTTTCTTT
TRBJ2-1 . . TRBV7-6 CASSFSGNEQFF TGTGCCAGCAGCTTTAGCGGCAATGAGCAGTTCTTC
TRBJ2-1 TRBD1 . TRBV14 CASSQEYGVGTERSLSYNEQFF TGTGCCAGCAGCCAAGAATATGGGGTGGGGACAGAAAGAAGCTTATCCTACAATGAGCAGTTCTTC
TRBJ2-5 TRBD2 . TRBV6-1 CATQRGGGQETQYF TGTGCCACCCAAAGAGGCGGGGGCCAAGAGACCCAGTACTTC
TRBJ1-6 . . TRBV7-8 CASSLVFGAGANSPLHF TGTGCCAGCAGCTTAGTATTCGGGGCAGGGGCTAATTCACCCCTCCACTTT
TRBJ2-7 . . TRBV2 CASMLRDWNSYEQYF TGTGCCAGCATGCTCCGGGACTGGAACTCCTACGAGCAGTACTTC
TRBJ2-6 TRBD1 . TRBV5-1 CASSSRDRGMGANVLTF TGCGCCAGCAGCTCCCGGGACAGGGGAATGGGGGCCAACGTCCTGACTTTC
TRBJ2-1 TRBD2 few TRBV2 CASRRTSGGRYNEQFF TGTGCCAGCAGGCGGACTAGCGGGGGCCGATACAATGAGCAGTTCTTC
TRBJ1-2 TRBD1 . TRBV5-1 CASSRDRVYGYTF TGCGCCAGCAGTCGGGACAGGGTATATGGCTACACCTTC
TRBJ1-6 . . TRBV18 CASSPGPHVYNSPLHF TGTGCCAGCTCACCAGGGCCCCACGTCTATAATTCACCCCTCCACTTT
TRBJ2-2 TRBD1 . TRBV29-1 CTHRDRDTGELFF TGCACACACCGGGACAGAGACACCGGGGAGCTGTTTTTT
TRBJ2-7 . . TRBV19 CASSIEGGGEIYYEQYF TGTGCCAGTAGTATAGAAGGAGGGGGCGAAATTTACTACGAGCAGTACTTC
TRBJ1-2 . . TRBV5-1 CASSFDRRGYTF TGCGCCAGCAGCTTTGACAGACGTGGCTACACCTTC
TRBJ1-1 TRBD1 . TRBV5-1 CASSSPGQGARSGTEAFF TGCGCCAGCAGCTCCCCAGGACAGGGGGCGCGTTCCGGCACTGAAGCTTTCTTT
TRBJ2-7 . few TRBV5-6 CASSLGFSARLSNEQYF TGTGCCAGCAGCTTGGGGTTTTCGGCCAGGTTGAGCAACGAGCAGTACTTC
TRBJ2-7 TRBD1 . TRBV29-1 CSVVRSGTTGGNYEQYF TGCAGCGTTGTTCGCTCTGGGACGACAGGGGGAAACTACGAGCAGTACTTC
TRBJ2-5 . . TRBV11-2 CASTPYRRQETQYF TGTGCCAGCACCCCATACAGGAGACAAGAGACCCAGTACTTC
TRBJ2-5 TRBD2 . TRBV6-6 CASSYGSGGATETQYF TGTGCCAGCAGTTATGGAAGCGGGGGGGCCACGGAGACCCAGTACTTC
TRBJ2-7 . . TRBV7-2 CASSLGGASVEQYF TGTGCCAGCAGCTTAGGCGGGGCCTCGGTAGAGCAGTACTTC
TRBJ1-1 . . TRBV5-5 CASSLTVGPLNTEAFF TGTGCCAGCAGCTTGACGGTGGGGCCACTGAACACTGAAGCTTTCTTT
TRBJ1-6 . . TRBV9 CASSLSLNSPLHF TGTGCCAGCAGCCTTAGTCTAAATTCACCCCTCCACTTT
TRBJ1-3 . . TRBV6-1 CASSDLVGAVNTIYF TGTGCCAGCAGCGACCTGGTAGGGGCGGTAAACACCATATATTTT
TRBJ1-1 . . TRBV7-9 CASSLRDRLGGATEAFF TGTGCCAGCAGCCTACGGGATCGACTGGGAGGTGCGACTGAAGCTTTCTTT
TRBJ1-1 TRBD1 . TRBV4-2 CASSPDRGNTEAFF TGTGCCAGCAGCCCGGACAGGGGGAACACTGAAGCTTTCTTT
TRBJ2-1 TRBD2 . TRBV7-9 CASSLPSGGPDEQFF TGTGCCAGCAGCTTACCCTCGGGAGGGCCGGATGAGCAGTTCTTC
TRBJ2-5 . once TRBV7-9 CASSPTEAHIQRETQYF TGTGCCAGCAGTCCTACAGAGGCCCACATTCAGCGGGAGACCCAGTACTTC
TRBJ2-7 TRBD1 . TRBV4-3 CASSPSGTGETYEQYF TGCGCCAGCAGCCCCTCCGGGACAGGGGAAACCTACGAGCAGTACTTC
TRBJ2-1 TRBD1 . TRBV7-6 CASSNTGTGSGEQFF TGTGCCAGCAGCAATACCGGGACAGGGTCCGGTGAGCAGTTCTTC
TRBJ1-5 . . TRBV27 CASSLSGWANQPQHF TGTGCCAGCAGTTTGTCAGGGTGGGCCAATCAGCCCCAGCATTTT
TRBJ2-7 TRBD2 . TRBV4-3 CASSRGTSYEQYF TGCGCCAGCAGTCGAGGGACTAGCTACGAGCAGTACTTC
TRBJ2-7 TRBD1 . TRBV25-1 CASSEWGTGSIYEQYF TGTGCCAGCAGTGAATGGGGGACAGGGTCTATCTACGAGCAGTACTTC
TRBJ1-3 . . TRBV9 CASSVGGSTSGNTIYF TGTGCCAGCAGCGTAGGGGGCTCCACCTCTGGAAACACCATATATTTT
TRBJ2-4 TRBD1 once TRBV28 CASRTDRVAKNIQYF TGTGCCAGCAGAACTGACAGGGTGGCCAAAAACATTCAGTACTTC
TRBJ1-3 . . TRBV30 CAWSEGLSGNTIYF TGTGCCTGGAGTGAGGGGTTGAGTGGAAACACCATATATTTT
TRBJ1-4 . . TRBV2 CASSVFGVGEKLFF TGTGCCAGCAGTGTTTTCGGGGTGGGCGAAAAACTGTTTTTT
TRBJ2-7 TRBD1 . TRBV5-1 CASSLGPTGNSYEQYF TGCGCCAGCAGCTTGGGTCCGACAGGGAATTCGTACGAGCAGTACTTC
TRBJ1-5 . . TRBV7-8 CASSLGRSNQPQHF TGTGCCAGCAGCTTAGGTAGGAGTAATCAGCCCCAGCATTTT
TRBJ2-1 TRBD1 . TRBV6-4 CASRQGESYNEQFF TGTGCCAGCAGACAGGGGGAATCCTACAATGAGCAGTTCTTC
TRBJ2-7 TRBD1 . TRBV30 CAWSDVDRLKYEQYF TGTGCCTGGAGTGACGTGGACAGGCTAAAATACGAGCAGTACTTC
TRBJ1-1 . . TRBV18 CASSPLLGSQNTEAFF TGTGCCAGCTCACCACTCCTGGGCAGTCAGAACACTGAAGCTTTCTTT
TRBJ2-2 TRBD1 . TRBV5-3 CARSWGQDSNTGELFF TGTGCCAGAAGCTGGGGACAGGACTCGAACACCGGGGAGCTGTTTTTT
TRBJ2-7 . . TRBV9 CASSVESAPGTPLAYEQYF TGTGCCAGCAGCGTAGAATCTGCTCCCGGGACACCGCTGGCCTACGAGCAGTACTTC
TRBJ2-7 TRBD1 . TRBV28 CASSENRGTYEQYF TGTGCCAGCAGTGAAAACAGGGGGACCTACGAGCAGTACTTC
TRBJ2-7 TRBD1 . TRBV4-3 CASSSGDRVWGYEQYF TGCGCCAGCAGCTCCGGGGACAGGGTGTGGGGATACGAGCAGTACTTC
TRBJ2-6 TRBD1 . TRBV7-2 CASSARGQGDSRANVLTF TGTGCCAGCAGCGCCAGGGGACAGGGCGACTCTAGGGCCAACGTCCTGACTTTC
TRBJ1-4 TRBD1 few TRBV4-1 CASSQAHGQGAGKLFF TGCGCCAGCAGCCAAGCTCATGGACAGGGGGCTGGAAAACTGTTTTTT
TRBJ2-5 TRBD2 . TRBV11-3 CASSLTSGGEETQYF TGTGCCAGCAGCCTGACTAGCGGGGGGGAAGAGACCCAGTACTTC
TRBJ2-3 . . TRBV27 CASSRRPDTQYF TGTGCCAGCAGCCGGCGGCCAGATACGCAGTATTTT
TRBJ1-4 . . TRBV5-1 CASSPATGSNEKLFF TGCGCCAGCAGCCCGGCCACAGGATCTAATGAAAAACTGTTTTTT